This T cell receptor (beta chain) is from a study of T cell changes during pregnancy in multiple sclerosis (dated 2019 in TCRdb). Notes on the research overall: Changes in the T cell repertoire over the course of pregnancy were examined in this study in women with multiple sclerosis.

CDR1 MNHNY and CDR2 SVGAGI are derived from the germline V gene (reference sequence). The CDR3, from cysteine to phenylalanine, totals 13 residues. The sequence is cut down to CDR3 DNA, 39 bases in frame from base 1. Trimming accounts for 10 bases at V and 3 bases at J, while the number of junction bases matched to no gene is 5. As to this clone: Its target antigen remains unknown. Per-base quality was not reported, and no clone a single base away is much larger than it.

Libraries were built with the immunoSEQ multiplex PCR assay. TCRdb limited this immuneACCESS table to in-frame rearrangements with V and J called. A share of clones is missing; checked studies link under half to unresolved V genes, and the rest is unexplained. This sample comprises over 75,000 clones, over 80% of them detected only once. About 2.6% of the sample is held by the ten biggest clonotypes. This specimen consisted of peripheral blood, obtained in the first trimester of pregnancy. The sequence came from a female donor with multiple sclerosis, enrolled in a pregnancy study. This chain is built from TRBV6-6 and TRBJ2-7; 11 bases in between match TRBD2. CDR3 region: CATEGLADYEQYF. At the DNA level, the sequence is TGTGCCACCGAGGGACTAGCGGACTACGAGCAGTACTTC.